One T cell receptor (beta chain) is described in this entry. This may come from a read error, since a much larger clone is one base off. These data belong to a study of molecular identifiers for immune sequencing clone quantification. The CDR3 is 12 residues long. The germline gives CDR1 SNHLY, CDR2 FYNNEI. The germline V and J ends were trimmed by 6 bases and 10 bases, with 12 bases remaining between them. Previously described methods and listed TCR primers were used for bulk TCR libraries. TCRdb re-called the PCR reads through MiXCR, storing one row per CDR3 protein. The sample yields roughly 50,000 distinct CDR3 sequences, approximately 25% seen once. Naive CD8 T cell sorting was performed on the CD8+CD4-CCR7+CD45RA+ phenotype.

This clonotype was obtained from a human donor in good health. Some libraries in this study had Jurkat cell RNA spiked in. Sequencing input: naive CD8+ T cells from blood, with Jurkat cell RNA spiked in. Subset meaning: FACS-sorted CD8+CD4-CCR7+CD45RA+ naive T cells. The rearrangement links TRBV2 to TRBJ2-2; no clear D. CDR3 DNA sequence: TGTGCCAGCAGCGAACGACCAGTGGAGCTGTTTTTT. The encoded protein is CASSERPVELFF.